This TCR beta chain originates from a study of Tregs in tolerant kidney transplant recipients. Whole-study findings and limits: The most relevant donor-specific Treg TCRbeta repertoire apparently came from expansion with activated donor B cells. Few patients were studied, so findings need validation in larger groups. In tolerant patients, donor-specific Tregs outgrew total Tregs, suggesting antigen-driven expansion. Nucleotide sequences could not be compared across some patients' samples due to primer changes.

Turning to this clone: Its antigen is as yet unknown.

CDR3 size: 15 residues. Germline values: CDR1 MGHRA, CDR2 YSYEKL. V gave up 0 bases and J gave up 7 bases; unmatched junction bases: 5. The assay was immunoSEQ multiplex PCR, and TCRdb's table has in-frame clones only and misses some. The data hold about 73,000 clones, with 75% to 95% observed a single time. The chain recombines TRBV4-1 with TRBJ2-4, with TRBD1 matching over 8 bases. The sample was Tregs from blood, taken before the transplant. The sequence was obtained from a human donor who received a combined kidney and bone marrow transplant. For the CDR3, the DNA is TGCGCCAGCAGCCAAGATAGCAGGGGGCTGAACATTCAGTACTTC. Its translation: CASSQDSRGLNIQYF.